This TCR beta chain was sequenced for a study of blood T cell repertoires in COVID-19. V dropped 4 bases and J dropped 0 bases, with 13 bases sitting between them. The germline V gene encodes CDR1 SEHNR and CDR2 FQNEAQ (reference sequence). The CDR3 has 16 residues. This table comes from immunoSEQ multiplex PCR, and its TCRdb copy is limited to in-frame clones, with some not included. The table records 150,000 to 200,000 clones, 89% of them present only once. This receptor was identified in a man aged 18-30 years who had recovered from COVID-19. Sequences were obtained from peripheral blood. The chain joins TRBV7-9 to TRBJ2-1; possible D gene TRBD2, 6 bases. CDR3 protein: CASSSLAPLSYNEQFF. The CDR3 nucleotides are TGTGCCAGCAGCTCTCTAGCGCCCCTCTCCTACAATGAGCAGTTCTTC.